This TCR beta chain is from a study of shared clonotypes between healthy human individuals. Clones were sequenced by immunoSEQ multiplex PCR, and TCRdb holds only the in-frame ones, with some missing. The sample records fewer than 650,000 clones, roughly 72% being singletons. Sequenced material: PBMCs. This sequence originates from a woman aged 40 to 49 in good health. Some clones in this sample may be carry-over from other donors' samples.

CDR3 loop: CASSPQGARGPYNEQFF. The CDR3 DNA follows: TGTGCCAGCAGCCCACAGGGGGCGAGGGGACCGTACAATGAGCAGTTCTTC. The chain has TRBV27 and TRBJ2-1; 9 nucleotides agree with TRBD1. This CDR3 comprises 17 residues. The germline V gene encodes CDR1 MNHEY and CDR2 SMNVEV (reference sequence). The trim removed 6 bases at V and 4 bases at J, leaving 13 bases unmatched.